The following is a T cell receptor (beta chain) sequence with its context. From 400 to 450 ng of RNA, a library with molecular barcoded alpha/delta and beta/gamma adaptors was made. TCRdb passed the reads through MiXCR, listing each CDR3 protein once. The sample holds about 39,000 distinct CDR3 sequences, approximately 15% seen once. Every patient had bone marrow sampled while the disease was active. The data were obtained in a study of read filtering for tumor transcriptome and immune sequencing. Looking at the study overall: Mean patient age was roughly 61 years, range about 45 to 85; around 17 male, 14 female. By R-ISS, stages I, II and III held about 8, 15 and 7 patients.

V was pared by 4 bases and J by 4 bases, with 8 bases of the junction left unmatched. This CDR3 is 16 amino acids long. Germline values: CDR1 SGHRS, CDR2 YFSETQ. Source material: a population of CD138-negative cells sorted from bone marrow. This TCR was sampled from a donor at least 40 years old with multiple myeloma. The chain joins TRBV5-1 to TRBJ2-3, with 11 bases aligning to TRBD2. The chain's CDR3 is CASSLGTSGRSDTQYF. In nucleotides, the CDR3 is TGCGCCAGCAGCCTCGGGACTAGCGGTCGATCAGATACGCAGTATTTT.